This record looks at one TCR beta chain sequence and its context. The antigen it binds to is not known. Germline is not matched at one junction end, which may reflect a read error. Measured from the cysteine to the phenylalanine, the CDR3 is 12 residues long. The kept DNA is CDR3 alone, 36 bases in frame from the first base. For CDR1 and CDR2, the germline V gene lists MDHEN and SYDVKM. The data were obtained in a study of T cell changes during pregnancy in multiple sclerosis (dated by TCRdb to the late 2010s). Background on the whole study: In women with multiple sclerosis, the researchers looked at how the T cell repertoire shifted as pregnancy progressed.

Libraries were made using the immunoSEQ multiplex PCR assay. In its TCRdb copy, this immuneACCESS table keeps in-frame sequences only and misses some clones. Where compared with another copy, unresolved V genes explain less than half of these, and the others have no known cause. The sample table lists just over 80,000 clones, around 96% of them with a count of one. Of the sample, roughly 1.2% is held by the ten largest clones. The chain employs TRBV28 and TRBJ2-5; TRBD2 is a possible D gene, resting on 6 matching bases. Sequencing was performed on peripheral blood, taken in the second trimester of pregnancy. This TCR came from a female donor with multiple sclerosis, enrolled in a pregnancy study. In nucleotides, the sequence is TGTGCCAGCAGTCTCGGCCAGGGAGGTTCCCACTTC. Its coded protein is CASSLGQGGSHF.